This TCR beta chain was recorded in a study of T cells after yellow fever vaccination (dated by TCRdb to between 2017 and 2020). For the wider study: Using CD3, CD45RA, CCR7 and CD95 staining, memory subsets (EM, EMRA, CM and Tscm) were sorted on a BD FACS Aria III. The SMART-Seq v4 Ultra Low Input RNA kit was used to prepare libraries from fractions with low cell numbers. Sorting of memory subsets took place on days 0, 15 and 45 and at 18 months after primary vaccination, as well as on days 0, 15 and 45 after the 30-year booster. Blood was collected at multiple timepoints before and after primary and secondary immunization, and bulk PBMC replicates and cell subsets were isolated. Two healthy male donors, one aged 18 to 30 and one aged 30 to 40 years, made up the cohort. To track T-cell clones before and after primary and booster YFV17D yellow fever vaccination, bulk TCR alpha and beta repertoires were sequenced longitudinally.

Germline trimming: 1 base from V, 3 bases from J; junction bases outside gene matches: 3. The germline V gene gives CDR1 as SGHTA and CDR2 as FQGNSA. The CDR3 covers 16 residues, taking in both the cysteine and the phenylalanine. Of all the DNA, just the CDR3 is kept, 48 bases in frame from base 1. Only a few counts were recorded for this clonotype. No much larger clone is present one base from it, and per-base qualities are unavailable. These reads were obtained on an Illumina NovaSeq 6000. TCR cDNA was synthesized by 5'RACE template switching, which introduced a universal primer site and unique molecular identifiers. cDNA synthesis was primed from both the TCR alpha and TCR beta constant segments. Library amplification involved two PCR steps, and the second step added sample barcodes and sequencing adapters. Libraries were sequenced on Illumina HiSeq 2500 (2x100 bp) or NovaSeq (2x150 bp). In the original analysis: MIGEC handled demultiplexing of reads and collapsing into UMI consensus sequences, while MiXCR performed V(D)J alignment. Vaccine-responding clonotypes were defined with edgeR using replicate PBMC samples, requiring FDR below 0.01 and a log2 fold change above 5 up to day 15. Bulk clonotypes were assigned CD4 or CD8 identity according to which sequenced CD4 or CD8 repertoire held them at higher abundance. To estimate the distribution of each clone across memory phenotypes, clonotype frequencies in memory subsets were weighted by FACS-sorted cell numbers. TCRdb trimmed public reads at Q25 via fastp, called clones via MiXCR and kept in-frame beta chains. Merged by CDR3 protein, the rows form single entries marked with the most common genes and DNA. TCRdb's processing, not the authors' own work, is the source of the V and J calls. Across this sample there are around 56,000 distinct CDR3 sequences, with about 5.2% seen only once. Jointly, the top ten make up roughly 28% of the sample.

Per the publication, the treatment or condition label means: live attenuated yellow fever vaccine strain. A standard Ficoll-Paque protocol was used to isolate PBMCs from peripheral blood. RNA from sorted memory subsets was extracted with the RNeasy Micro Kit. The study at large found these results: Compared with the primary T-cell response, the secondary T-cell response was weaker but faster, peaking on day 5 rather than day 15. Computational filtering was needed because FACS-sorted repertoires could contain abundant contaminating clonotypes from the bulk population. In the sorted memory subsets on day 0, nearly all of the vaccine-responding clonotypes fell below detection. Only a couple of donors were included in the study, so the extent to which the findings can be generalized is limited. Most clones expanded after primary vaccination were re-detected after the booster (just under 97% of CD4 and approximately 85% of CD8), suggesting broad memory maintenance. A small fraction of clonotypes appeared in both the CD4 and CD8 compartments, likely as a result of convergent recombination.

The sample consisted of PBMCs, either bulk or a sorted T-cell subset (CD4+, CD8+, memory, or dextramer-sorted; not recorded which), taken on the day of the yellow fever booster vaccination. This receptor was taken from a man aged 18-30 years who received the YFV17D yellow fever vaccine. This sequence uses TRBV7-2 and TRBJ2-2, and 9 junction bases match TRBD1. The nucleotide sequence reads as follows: TGTGCCAGCAGCTTAGTACGGACAGGGGACACCGGGGAGCTGTTTTTT. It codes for CASSLVRTGDTGELFF.